This T cell receptor beta chain emerged from a study of OX40 agonist ivuxolimab in advanced cancers. Study overall: Six ivuxolimab dose levels, 0.01 to 10 mg/kg, were given intravenously every 2 weeks.

This CDR3 is built from 13 residues. Germline CDR1 SNHLY, CDR2 FYNNEI. The ends were cut back, 6 bases at V and 0 bases at J, with 8 bases in the middle. Using immunoSEQ multiplex PCR, the repertoire was profiled, and TCRdb retains in-frame clones only, with some absent. The table lists over 55,000 clones, approximately 80% of them singletons. Systemic immunosuppression or a history of autoimmune disease excluded patients. Broader study findings: Expanded clones were, on average, more numerous among CD8+ T cells than CD4+. Normalized T-cell clonal expansion was also low in some nonresponders.

As regards this clone: Antigen specificity is unknown.

V and J are TRBV2 and TRBJ1-1, with D unresolved. Sequenced here: CD4+ or CD8+ T cells sorted from blood, sampled in a trial of the OX40 agonist ivuxolimab. This clonotype was sampled from an adult with an advanced solid tumor such as melanoma, head and neck, liver or kidney cancer. CDR3 protein: CASRGLMNTEAFF. The CDR3 DNA follows: TGTGCCAGCAGAGGACTCATGAACACTGAAGCTTTCTTT.